These T cell receptor beta chains were read from a single sample in a study of cytomegalovirus exposure and HLA in healthy donors. Using immunoSEQ multiplex PCR, the repertoire was profiled, and TCRdb retains in-frame clones only, with some absent. The sample records a few hundred thousand clones, 85% to 90% being singletons. The specimen was PBMCs. These receptors were obtained from a woman aged 18-29 years in good health and CMV-seronegative. Each CDR3 is given without its conserved first and last residue. The order of the fields is J gene, V gene, clone size, CDR3 protein. Rows may omit the clone size; those that give it use once, few, many or a size class.

TRBJ2-1 | TRBV11-2 | . | ASSFTDNYNEQF
TRBJ2-2 | TRBV19 | . | ASSIIAGASGELF
TRBJ1-2 | TRBV4-1 | once | ASSQEGDTWSYGYT
TRBJ1-4 | TRBV7-9 | few | ASSYRDTNEKLF
TRBJ1-1 | TRBV28 | . | ASSSTGVSTEAF
TRBJ2-1 | TRBV7-9 | . | ASSLGTGPWDEQF
TRBJ1-2 | TRBV6-5 | . | ASSGQAYRGYT
TRBJ1-4 | TRBV28 | . | ASSLWGATNEKLF
TRBJ1-1 | TRBV7-9 | . | ASSTTLLGGGTEAF
TRBJ1-1 | TRBV29-1 | . | SVVHPDTVNTEAF
TRBJ2-5 | TRBV5-1 | . | ASSLEASGAQETQY
TRBJ1-2 | TRBV5-4 | once | ASSLGDRGYGYT
TRBJ1-2 | TRBV7-9 | . | ASSPAGSDGYT
TRBJ1-3 | TRBV28 | . | ASSSDVRAGNTIY
TRBJ2-7 | TRBV9 | . | ASSAGQGDEQY
TRBJ2-3 | TRBV27 | . | ASSLSTPLAGGSDTQY
TRBJ1-2 | TRBV6-5 | . | ASSYLTGQGANGYT
TRBJ2-1 | TRBV27 | . | ASSLSSGGAYNEQF
TRBJ1-2 | TRBV28 | . | ASSYLVGAGYT
TRBJ1-4 | TRBV11-2 | . | ASSLRQDHNEKLF
TRBJ2-5 | TRBV5-4 | . | ASSDYRDREETQY
TRBJ2-7 | TRBV5-8 | . | ASSLAIKGITYEQY
TRBJ2-5 | TRBV9 | . | ASSVAGGGAGETQY
TRBJ2-2 | TRBV6-1 | . | ASGGQGSTGELF
TRBJ2-7 | TRBV6-5 | once | ASSYSRTGPYEQY
TRBJ1-6 | TRBV6-1 | . | ASSEGEGASPLH
TRBJ1-6 | TRBV2 | . | ASSEAGRSSYNSPLH
TRBJ2-5 | TRBV19 | . | ASSIWTGWTQY
TRBJ1-1 | TRBV6-1 | . | ASSELAGANTEAF
TRBJ1-5 | TRBV7-2 | . | ASSLVVNFGTGFVQPQH
TRBJ2-1 | TRBV2 | . | ASSPSGGAGYEQF